Reported below is one TCR beta chain. The antigen is unknown. This may be a read error, as it is one base from a much larger clone. These data are taken from a study of blood T cells in healthy people across ages. Study-level results: A greater number of naive CD4+ cells and higher diversity distinguished long-lived donors from aged donors.

Then a second PCR, running about 6 to 12 cycles, was carried out with a sample-barcoded 5' primer and a J-beta primer mix. Tags on each cDNA molecule came from a template-switch adaptor with 12 random nucleotides. TCRdb re-analysed the 5' RACE reads in MiXCR, keeping a single row per CDR3 protein. The profile shows about 640,000 distinct CDR3 sequences, 25% to 30% of them singletons. The V gene's germline CDR1 is SGHAT and CDR2 FQNNGV. The CDR3 loop spans 15 amino acids. Drawing of peripheral blood yielded ten milliliters from each donor. The chain has TRBV11-2 and TRBJ1-4, with TRBD1 identical over 7 bases. This receptor was obtained from a woman older than 75 in good health. The material sequenced was blood. The CDR3 reads CASSLSGGTNEKRFF. The CDR3 DNA is TGTGCCAGCAGCCTTTCAGGGGGAACTAATGAAAAACGGTTTTTT.